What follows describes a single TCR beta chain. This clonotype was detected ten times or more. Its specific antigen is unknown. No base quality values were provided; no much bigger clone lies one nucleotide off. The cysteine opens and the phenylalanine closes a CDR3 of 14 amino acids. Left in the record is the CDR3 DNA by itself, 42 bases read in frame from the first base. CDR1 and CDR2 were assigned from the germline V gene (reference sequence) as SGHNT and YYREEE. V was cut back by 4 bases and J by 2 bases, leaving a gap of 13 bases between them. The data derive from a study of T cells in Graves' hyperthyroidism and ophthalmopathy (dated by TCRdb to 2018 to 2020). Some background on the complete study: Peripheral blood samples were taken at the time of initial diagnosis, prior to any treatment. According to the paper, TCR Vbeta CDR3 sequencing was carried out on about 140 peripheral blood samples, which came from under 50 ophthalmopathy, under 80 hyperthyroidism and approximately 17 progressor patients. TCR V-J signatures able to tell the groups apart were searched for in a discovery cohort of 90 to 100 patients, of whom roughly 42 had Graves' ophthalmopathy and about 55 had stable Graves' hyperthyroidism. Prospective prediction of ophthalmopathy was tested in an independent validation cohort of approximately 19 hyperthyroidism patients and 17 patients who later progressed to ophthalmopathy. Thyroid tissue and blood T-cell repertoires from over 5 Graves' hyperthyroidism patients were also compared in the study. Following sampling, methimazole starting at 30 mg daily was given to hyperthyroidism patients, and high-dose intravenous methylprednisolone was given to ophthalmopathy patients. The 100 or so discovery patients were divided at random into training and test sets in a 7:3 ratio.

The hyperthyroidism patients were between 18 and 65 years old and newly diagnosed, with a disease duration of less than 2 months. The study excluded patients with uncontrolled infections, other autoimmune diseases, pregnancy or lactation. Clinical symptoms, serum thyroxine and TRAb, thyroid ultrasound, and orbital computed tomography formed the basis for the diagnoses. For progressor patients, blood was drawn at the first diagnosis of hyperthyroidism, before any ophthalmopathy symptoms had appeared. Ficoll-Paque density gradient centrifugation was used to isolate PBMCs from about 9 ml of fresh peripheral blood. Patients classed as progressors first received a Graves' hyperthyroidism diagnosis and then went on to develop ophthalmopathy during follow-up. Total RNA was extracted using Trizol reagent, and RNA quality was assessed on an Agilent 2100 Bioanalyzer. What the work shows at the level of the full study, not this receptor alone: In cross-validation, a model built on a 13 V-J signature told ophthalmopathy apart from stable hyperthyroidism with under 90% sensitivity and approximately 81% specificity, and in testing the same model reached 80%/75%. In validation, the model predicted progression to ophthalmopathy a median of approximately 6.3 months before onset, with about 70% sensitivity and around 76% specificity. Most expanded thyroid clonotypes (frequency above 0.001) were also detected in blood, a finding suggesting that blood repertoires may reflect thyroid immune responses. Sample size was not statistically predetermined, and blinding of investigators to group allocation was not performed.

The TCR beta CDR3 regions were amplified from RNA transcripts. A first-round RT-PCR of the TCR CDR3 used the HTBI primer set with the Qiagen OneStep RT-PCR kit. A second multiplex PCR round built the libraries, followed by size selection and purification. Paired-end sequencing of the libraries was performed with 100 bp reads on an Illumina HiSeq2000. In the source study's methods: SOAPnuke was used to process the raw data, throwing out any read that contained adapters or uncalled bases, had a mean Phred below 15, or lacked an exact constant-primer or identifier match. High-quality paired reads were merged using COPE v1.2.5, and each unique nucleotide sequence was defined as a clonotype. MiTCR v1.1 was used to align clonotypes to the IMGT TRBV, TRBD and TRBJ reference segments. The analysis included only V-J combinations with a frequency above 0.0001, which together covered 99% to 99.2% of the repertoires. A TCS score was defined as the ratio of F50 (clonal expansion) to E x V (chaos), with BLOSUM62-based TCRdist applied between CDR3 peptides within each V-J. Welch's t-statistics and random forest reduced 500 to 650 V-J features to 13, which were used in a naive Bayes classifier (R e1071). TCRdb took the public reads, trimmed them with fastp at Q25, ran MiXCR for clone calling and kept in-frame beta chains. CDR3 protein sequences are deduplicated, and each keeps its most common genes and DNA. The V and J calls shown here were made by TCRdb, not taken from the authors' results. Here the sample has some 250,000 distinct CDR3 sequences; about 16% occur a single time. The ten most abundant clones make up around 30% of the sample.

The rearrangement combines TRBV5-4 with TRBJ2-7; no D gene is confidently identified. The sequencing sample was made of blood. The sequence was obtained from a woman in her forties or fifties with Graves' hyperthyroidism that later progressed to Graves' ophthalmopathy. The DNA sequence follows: TGTGCCAGCAGCCCAACGACGGATGCCTACGAGCAGTACTTC. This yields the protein CASSPTTDAYEQYF. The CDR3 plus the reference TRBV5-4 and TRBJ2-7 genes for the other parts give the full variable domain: ETGVTQSPTHLIKTRGQQVTLRCSSQSGHNTVSWYQQALGQGPQFIFQYYREEENGRGNFPPRFSGLQFPNYSSELNVNALELDDSALYLCASSPTTDAYEQYFGPGTRLTVT.